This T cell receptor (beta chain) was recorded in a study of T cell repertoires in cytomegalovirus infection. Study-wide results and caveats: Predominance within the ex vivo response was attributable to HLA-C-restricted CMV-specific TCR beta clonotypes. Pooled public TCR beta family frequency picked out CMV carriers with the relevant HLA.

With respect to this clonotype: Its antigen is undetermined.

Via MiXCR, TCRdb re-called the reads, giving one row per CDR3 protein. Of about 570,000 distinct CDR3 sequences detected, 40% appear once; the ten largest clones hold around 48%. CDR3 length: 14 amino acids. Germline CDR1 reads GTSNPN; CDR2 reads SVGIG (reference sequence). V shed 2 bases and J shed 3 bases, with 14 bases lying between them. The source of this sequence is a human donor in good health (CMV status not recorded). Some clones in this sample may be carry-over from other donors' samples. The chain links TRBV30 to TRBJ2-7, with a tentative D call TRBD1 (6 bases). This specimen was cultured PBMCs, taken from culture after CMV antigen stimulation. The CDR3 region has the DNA TGTGCCTGGAGTCCCGGCAGGGGCGGCTACGAGCAGTACTTC. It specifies CAWSPGRGGYEQYF.